Described below is a single T cell receptor (beta chain) sequence and its context. The record originates from a study of OX40 agonist ivuxolimab in advanced cancers. Study-wide background: Hepatocellular carcinoma, melanoma, renal cell or head and neck cancer affected the dose-escalation patients.

The V gene lost 3 bases and the J gene lost 1 base, with 7 bases spanning the gap. There are 15 residues in the CDR3. Per germline, CDR1 MNHEY and CDR2 SMNVEV (reference sequence). Sequencing was performed with immunoSEQ multiplex PCR; in TCRdb, only in-frame clones are kept and a portion is missing. The data hold 80,000 to 100,000 clones, with roughly nine tenths observed a single time. The sample in question was CD4+ or CD8+ T cells sorted from blood, obtained in a trial of the OX40 agonist ivuxolimab. The chain uses TRBV27 and TRBJ1-6, with D possibly TRBD1 on 6 matching bases. The source is an adult with an advanced solid tumor such as melanoma, head and neck, liver or kidney cancer. Here the CDR3 DNA reads TGTGCCAGCAGTTTGAGGGGGTCCTATAATTCACCCCTCCACTTT. The encoded protein is CASSLRGSYNSPLHF.